These T cell receptor beta chains were read from a single sample in a study of blood T cell repertoires in COVID-19. Method: immunoSEQ multiplex PCR; TCRdb's copy keeps in-frame clones and lacks some. The sample lists under 200,000 clones, approximately 83% occurring once. The sample taken for sequencing was peripheral blood. The source is a human donor in a cohort sampled during active COVID-19. The CDR3 runs from the conserved cysteine through the conserved F or W. Each record gives: D gene, V gene, J gene, clone size, CDR3 protein, CDR3 DNA. A D gene is named only where the DNA matches it firmly. Expanded clones get a size class; other rows say once, few or many, or leave the size out.

D gene: .
V gene: TRBV20-1
J gene: TRBJ2-7
clone size: once
CDR3 protein: CSARGGEQYF
CDR3 DNA: TGCAGTGCTAGGGGGGGCGAGCAGTACTTC

D gene: .
V gene: TRBV25-1
J gene: TRBJ2-3
clone size: .
CDR3 protein: CASVEASTDTQYF
CDR3 DNA: TGTGCCAGCGTAGAGGCTAGCACAGATACGCAGTATTTT

D gene: .
V gene: TRBV27
J gene: TRBJ2-7
clone size: .
CDR3 protein: CASSFGGLSYEQYF
CDR3 DNA: TGTGCCAGCAGTTTCGGGGGGCTGAGCTACGAGCAGTACTTC

D gene: .
V gene: TRBV4-1
J gene: TRBJ2-7
clone size: .
CDR3 protein: CASSHATLTSSYEQYF
CDR3 DNA: TGCGCCAGCAGCCACGCTACACTTACTAGCTCCTACGAGCAGTACTTC

D gene: .
V gene: TRBV18
J gene: TRBJ1-3
clone size: few
CDR3 protein: CASSRGGDSGNTIYF
CDR3 DNA: TGTGCCAGCTCACGAGGGGGGGACTCTGGAAACACCATATATTTT

D gene: TRBD1
V gene: TRBV7-2
J gene: TRBJ1-4
clone size: .
CDR3 protein: CASSLGGQGAGKLFF
CDR3 DNA: TGTGCCAGCAGCTTAGGCGGACAGGGGGCCGGAAAACTGTTTTTT

D gene: .
V gene: TRBV18
J gene: TRBJ2-7
clone size: .
CDR3 protein: CASSRETSYEQYF
CDR3 DNA: TGTGCCAGCTCACGGGAGACTAGCTACGAGCAGTACTTC

D gene: .
V gene: TRBV30
J gene: TRBJ1-3
clone size: few
CDR3 protein: CAWSVRLRQSGNTIYF
CDR3 DNA: TGTGCCTGGAGTGTACGTCTCCGACAGAGTGGAAACACCATATATTTT

D gene: .
V gene: TRBV7-2
J gene: TRBJ2-7
clone size: .
CDR3 protein: CASSLDSRASYEQYF
CDR3 DNA: TGTGCCAGCAGCTTAGACTCCCGAGCCTCCTACGAGCAGTACTTC

D gene: .
V gene: TRBV5-5
J gene: TRBJ2-7
clone size: .
CDR3 protein: CASSLEDYTYEQYF
CDR3 DNA: TGTGCCAGCAGCTTGGAGGACTATACCTACGAGCAGTACTTC

D gene: TRBD1
V gene: TRBV19
J gene: TRBJ1-1
clone size: .
CDR3 protein: CASSMNRGSEAFF
CDR3 DNA: TGTGCCAGTAGTATGAACAGGGGGTCTGAAGCTTTCTTT

D gene: .
V gene: TRBV9
J gene: TRBJ2-1
clone size: few
CDR3 protein: CASSVTDEQFF
CDR3 DNA: TGTGCCAGCAGCGTCACTGATGAGCAGTTCTTC

D gene: TRBD1
V gene: TRBV7-8
J gene: TRBJ1-2
clone size: .
CDR3 protein: CASSLGAGGHGYTF
CDR3 DNA: TGTGCCAGCAGCCTTGGGGCAGGGGGCCATGGCTACACCTTC

D gene: .
V gene: TRBV5-1
J gene: TRBJ1-2
clone size: .
CDR3 protein: CASSLKWDTKLQGYTF
CDR3 DNA: TGCGCCAGCAGCTTGAAGTGGGACACTAAACTGCAGGGCTACACCTTC

D gene: .
V gene: TRBV11-2
J gene: TRBJ1-1
clone size: .
CDR3 protein: CASSHPGQWGTEAFF
CDR3 DNA: TGTGCCAGCAGCCACCCCGGACAGTGGGGTACTGAAGCTTTCTTT

D gene: .
V gene: TRBV29-1
J gene: TRBJ1-2
clone size: once
CDR3 protein: CSVEDEEGGYGYTF
CDR3 DNA: TGCAGCGTTGAAGATGAGGAGGGCGGGTATGGCTACACCTTC

D gene: .
V gene: TRBV3-1/TRBV3-2
J gene: TRBJ2-1
clone size: .
CDR3 protein: CASSRQSTYNEQFF
CDR3 DNA: TGTGCCAGCAGCCGACAGAGTACCTACAATGAGCAGTTCTTC

D gene: .
V gene: TRBV5-6
J gene: TRBJ1-5
clone size: .
CDR3 protein: CASSPGGRQGPQPQHF
CDR3 DNA: TGTGCCAGCAGCCCAGGAGGGCGCCAGGGCCCTCAGCCCCAGCATTTT

D gene: TRBD2
V gene: TRBV5-1
J gene: TRBJ2-3
clone size: .
CDR3 protein: CASSLGPPGLVADTQYF
CDR3 DNA: TGCGCCAGCAGCTTGGGGCCCCCGGGACTAGTGGCAGATACGCAGTATTTT

D gene: .
V gene: TRBV27
J gene: TRBJ1-1
clone size: .
CDR3 protein: CASSLSTVMWRVAGEAFF
CDR3 DNA: TGTGCCAGCAGTTTATCCACAGTGATGTGGCGTGTGGCCGGCGAGGCTTTCTTT

D gene: .
V gene: TRBV9
J gene: TRBJ2-3
clone size: once
CDR3 protein: CASSVSSGSTDTQYF
CDR3 DNA: TGTGCCAGCAGCGTAAGTAGCGGAAGCACAGATACGCAGTATTTT

D gene: .
V gene: TRBV27
J gene: TRBJ2-1
clone size: .
CDR3 protein: CASSLSALNEQFF
CDR3 DNA: TGTGCCAGCAGTTTATCAGCCCTAAATGAGCAGTTCTTC

D gene: TRBD2
V gene: TRBV9
J gene: TRBJ2-1
clone size: .
CDR3 protein: CASNRLAGDNEQFF
CDR3 DNA: TGTGCCAGCAACAGACTAGCGGGTGACAATGAGCAGTTCTTC

D gene: .
V gene: TRBV27
J gene: TRBJ1-2
clone size: .
CDR3 protein: CASSPTQGFYGYTF
CDR3 DNA: TGTGCCAGCAGTCCAACACAGGGATTCTATGGCTACACCTTC

D gene: TRBD2
V gene: TRBV7-6
J gene: TRBJ2-7
clone size: .
CDR3 protein: CASSLRTSGNYEQYF
CDR3 DNA: TGTGCCAGCAGCTTACGGACTAGCGGGAACTACGAGCAGTACTTC

D gene: TRBD1
V gene: TRBV11-3
J gene: TRBJ2-7
clone size: .
CDR3 protein: CASSLAGTGGYEQYF
CDR3 DNA: TGTGCCAGCAGCTTAGCGGGTACAGGGGGCTACGAGCAGTACTTC

D gene: .
V gene: TRBV11-2
J gene: TRBJ1-2
clone size: .
CDR3 protein: CASSLQGPNYGYTF
CDR3 DNA: TGTGCCAGCAGCTTACAGGGCCCCAACTATGGCTACACCTTC

D gene: TRBD2
V gene: TRBV7-9
J gene: TRBJ2-7
clone size: .
CDR3 protein: CASSSAGTSGYEQYF
CDR3 DNA: TGTGCCAGCAGCTCCGCCGGGACTAGCGGCTACGAGCAGTACTTC

D gene: TRBD1
V gene: TRBV18
J gene: TRBJ2-7
clone size: .
CDR3 protein: CASSSGTALSYEQYF
CDR3 DNA: TGTGCCAGCTCATCCGGGACAGCCCTCTCCTACGAGCAGTACTTC

D gene: .
V gene: TRBV5-1
J gene: TRBJ2-5
clone size: .
CDR3 protein: CASSMDSQAETQYF
CDR3 DNA: TGCGCCAGCTCCATGGACTCCCAGGCGGAGACCCAGTACTTC

D gene: TRBD2
V gene: TRBV19
J gene: TRBJ2-1
clone size: .
CDR3 protein: CASSISGGEDNEQFF
CDR3 DNA: TGTGCCAGTAGTATTAGCGGGGGAGAAGACAATGAGCAGTTCTTC

D gene: .
V gene: TRBV7-9
J gene: TRBJ2-7
clone size: .
CDR3 protein: CASSLTGSAGAYEQYF
CDR3 DNA: TGTGCCAGCAGCCTAACAGGGTCAGCTGGGGCCTACGAGCAGTACTTC

D gene: TRBD2
V gene: TRBV6-2/TRBV6-3
J gene: TRBJ2-2
clone size: .
CDR3 protein: CASSYSGLAGHEGELFF
CDR3 DNA: TGTGCCAGCAGTTACTCGGGACTAGCGGGTCACGAGGGGGAGCTGTTTTTT

D gene: .
V gene: TRBV7-9
J gene: TRBJ1-6
clone size: .
CDR3 protein: CASSLSGSDNNSPLHF
CDR3 DNA: TGTGCCAGCAGCTTATCAGGGTCAGATAATAATTCACCCCTCCACTTT

D gene: TRBD1
V gene: TRBV7-6
J gene: TRBJ2-7
clone size: .
CDR3 protein: CASSPGQGALGQYF
CDR3 DNA: TGTGCCAGCAGCCCAGGACAGGGGGCGCTTGGGCAGTACTTC

D gene: .
V gene: TRBV5-1
J gene: TRBJ2-7
clone size: .
CDR3 protein: CASSREGRGLGEQYF
CDR3 DNA: TGCGCCAGCAGCCGAGAGGGGCGGGGTCTGGGAGAGCAGTACTTC

D gene: TRBD2
V gene: TRBV7-6
J gene: TRBJ2-7
clone size: .
CDR3 protein: CASSPTGLAGGTFGYEQYF
CDR3 DNA: TGTGCCAGCAGCCCCACAGGACTAGCGGGCGGCACATTCGGCTACGAGCAGTACTTC

D gene: .
V gene: TRBV7-2
J gene: TRBJ1-6
clone size: .
CDR3 protein: CASSQQGARSPLHF
CDR3 DNA: TGTGCCAGCAGCCAACAGGGTGCTAGGTCACCCCTCCACTTT

D gene: .
V gene: TRBV2
J gene: TRBJ2-1
clone size: .
CDR3 protein: CASSRSNEQFF
CDR3 DNA: TGTGCCAGCAGCCGTAGCAATGAGCAGTTCTTC

D gene: TRBD1
V gene: TRBV9
J gene: TRBJ2-1
clone size: .
CDR3 protein: CASSEGQGVYNEQFF
CDR3 DNA: TGTGCCAGCAGCGAGGGACAGGGGGTTTACAATGAGCAGTTCTTC

D gene: TRBD1
V gene: TRBV5-6
J gene: TRBJ1-4
clone size: .
CDR3 protein: CASSAGTVNEKLFF
CDR3 DNA: TGTGCCAGCAGCGCCGGGACAGTTAATGAAAAACTGTTTTTT

D gene: .
V gene: TRBV19
J gene: TRBJ1-5
clone size: .
CDR3 protein: CASRNRDSNQPQHF
CDR3 DNA: TGTGCCAGTCGTAATCGAGATAGCAATCAGCCCCAGCATTTT

D gene: TRBD2
V gene: TRBV19
J gene: TRBJ2-2
clone size: .
CDR3 protein: CASSPQLAGAINTGELFF
CDR3 DNA: TGTGCCAGTAGTCCCCAGCTAGCGGGAGCCATAAACACCGGGGAGCTGTTTTTT

D gene: TRBD1
V gene: TRBV10-1
J gene: TRBJ2-7
clone size: .
CDR3 protein: CASSDSDRGAYEQYF
CDR3 DNA: TGCGCCAGCAGTGACTCGGACAGGGGTGCGTACGAGCAGTACTTC

D gene: .
V gene: TRBV3-1/TRBV3-2
J gene: TRBJ2-2
clone size: .
CDR3 protein: CASSQEGHPGTGELFF
CDR3 DNA: TGTGCCAGCAGCCAAGAGGGACACCCGGGCACCGGGGAGCTGTTTTTT

D gene: .
V gene: TRBV21-1
J gene: TRBJ1-5
clone size: .
CDR3 protein: CASSPQYNQPQHF
CDR3 DNA: TGTGCCAGCAGCCCCCAGTACAATCAGCCCCAGCATTTT

D gene: TRBD2
V gene: TRBV18
J gene: TRBJ2-5
clone size: .
CDR3 protein: CASSPFLGLAQETQYF
CDR3 DNA: TGTGCCAGCTCACCATTTTTGGGACTAGCCCAAGAGACCCAGTACTTC

D gene: TRBD1
V gene: TRBV7-9
J gene: TRBJ2-7
clone size: .
CDR3 protein: CATGTGSSYEQYF
CDR3 DNA: TGTGCCACCGGGACAGGGAGTTCCTACGAGCAGTACTTC

D gene: .
V gene: TRBV18
J gene: TRBJ2-1
clone size: .
CDR3 protein: CASSPLTRAYNEQFF
CDR3 DNA: TGTGCCAGCTCACCTCTGACTCGCGCCTACAATGAGCAGTTCTTC

D gene: .
V gene: TRBV3-1/TRBV3-2
J gene: TRBJ1-2
clone size: .
CDR3 protein: CASSQGGVGYYGYTF
CDR3 DNA: TGTGCCAGCAGCCAAGGCGGGGTTGGGTACTATGGCTACACCTTC

D gene: .
V gene: TRBV7-2
J gene: TRBJ1-5
clone size: .
CDR3 protein: CASSAQRGQPQHF
CDR3 DNA: TGTGCCAGCAGCGCCCAGCGAGGACAGCCCCAGCATTTT

D gene: TRBD2
V gene: TRBV3-1/TRBV3-2
J gene: TRBJ2-7
clone size: .
CDR3 protein: CASSQNISGTSYEQYF
CDR3 DNA: TGTGCCAGCAGCCAAAACATTAGCGGGACCTCCTACGAGCAGTACTTC

D gene: .
V gene: TRBV5-5
J gene: TRBJ2-7
clone size: .
CDR3 protein: CASSSYYEQYF
CDR3 DNA: TGTGCCAGCAGCTCCTACTACGAGCAGTACTTC

D gene: TRBD2
V gene: TRBV10-2
J gene: TRBJ2-7
clone size: .
CDR3 protein: CASSPTSGIYEQYF
CDR3 DNA: TGCGCCAGCAGTCCTACTAGCGGGATCTACGAGCAGTACTTC

D gene: .
V gene: TRBV7-9
J gene: TRBJ2-7
clone size: .
CDR3 protein: CASSFDGASYEQYF
CDR3 DNA: TGTGCCAGCAGCTTTGACGGAGCCTCCTACGAGCAGTACTTC

D gene: TRBD2
V gene: TRBV5-1
J gene: TRBJ2-5
clone size: .
CDR3 protein: CASSLAGGGGLQETQYF
CDR3 DNA: TGCGCCAGCAGCTTGGCCGGGGGCGGGGGGCTCCAAGAGACCCAGTACTTC

D gene: .
V gene: TRBV5-1
J gene: TRBJ1-1
clone size: .
CDR3 protein: CASSLSPGGATEAFF
CDR3 DNA: TGCGCCAGCAGCTTGAGCCCCGGGGGGGCCACTGAAGCTTTCTTT

D gene: TRBD1
V gene: TRBV4-3
J gene: TRBJ1-2
clone size: .
CDR3 protein: CASSQDLWTGDGYTF
CDR3 DNA: TGCGCCAGCAGCCAAGACCTCTGGACAGGGGATGGCTACACCTTC